A single sample is the source of the 13 T cell receptor beta chains below, sequenced in a study of human T cells and chemical hapten exposure. The sample's time point: patch test 2, 6 weeks after DPC sensitization. Treatment here: therapeutic diphenylcyclopropenone sensitization with weekly scalp DPC. One entry per CDR3 protein results from TCRdb running MiXCR on the RACE reads. The data show more than 75,000 distinct CDR3 sequences, with approximately 8.6% seen just once and just over 2% held by the top ten. Source: whole blood, taken in connection with sensitization to the hapten diphenylcyclopropenone (DPC). These receptor sequences come from a woman in her 40s with alopecia areata. Some clones in this sample may be carry-over from other donors' samples.

The gene calls are TRBV27 and TRBJ2-5; TRBD2 matches 10 bases. V gave up 1 base and J gave up 3 bases; unmatched junction bases: 5. CDR1 is MNHEY, CDR2 SMNVEV, per germline (reference sequence). CDR3 length: 16 amino acids. CDR3 protein: CASSLYSGRSKETQYF. The DNA for the CDR3 is TGTGCCAGCAGTTTATATAGCGGGAGGAGCAAAGAGACCCAGTACTTC.

This clonotype has a count of ten or more. The gene calls are TRBV7-9 and TRBJ2-1; 11 nucleotides match TRBD1. The CDR3 covers 15 residues. Germline V lookup: CDR1 SEHNR, CDR2 FQNEAQ (reference sequence). V dropped 4 bases and J dropped 2; count of bases not matched to a gene: 1. The CDR3 nucleotides read TGTGCCAGCAGCTCGGGACAGGGGGCCTACAATGAGCAGTTCTTC. Translation: CASSSGQGAYNEQFF.

The V call is TRBV12-3 or TRBV12-4, the J call TRBJ1-2; 8 positions match TRBD1. The J segment lost 4 bases and the V segment lost 7 bases, leaving 5 bases of the junction unmatched. The CDR3 consists of 13 residues. The DNA for the CDR3 is TGTGCCAGCACCGGACAGGGCGCCTATGGCTACACCTTC. This encodes CASTGQGAYGYTF.

This clonotype was observed at least ten times. This chain links TRBV4-3 with TRBJ2-7; TRBD1 aligns across 11 bases. The length of the CDR3 is 17 residues. Per the germline V gene, CDR1 is LGHNA and CDR2 is YSLEER. V was pared by 1 base and J by 3 bases, with 8 bases of the junction left unmatched. CDR3 loop: CASSQGVAGQGVYEQYF. CDR3 sequence (DNA): TGCGCCAGCAGCCAAGGGGTCGCGGGACAGGGGGTCTACGAGCAGTACTTC.

This clonotype was seen many times. The chain links TRBV28 to TRBJ2-1, with 8 bases identical to TRBD2. The germline gives CDR1 MDHEN, CDR2 SYDVKM. V lost 2 bases, J lost 7 bases, and 4 bases stayed unmatched. The CDR3 runs to 14 residues. CDR3 bases: TGTGCCAGCAGTTTAGGGACTAGTCTTAATGAGCAGTTCTTC. It yields the protein CASSLGTSLNEQFF.

This clonotype has a count of ten or more. The rearrangement uses TRBV5-1 and TRBJ2-7, with a tentative D call TRBD2 (5 bases). V lost 2 bases and J 0 bases, leaving 12 bases between the germline ends. This CDR3 region has 15 residues. Germline V lookup: CDR1 SGHRS, CDR2 YFSETQ. CDR3 sequence reads: CASSLDRRSSYEQYF. The DNA for the CDR3 is TGCGCCAGCAGCTTAGATCGGAGGAGCTCCTACGAGCAGTACTTC.

This clonotype turned up a few times. The rearrangement links TRBV6-2 or TRBV6-3 to TRBJ2-1; D is perhaps TRBD2 (5 bases). The CDR3 runs 13 residues. CDR1 is MNHEY, CDR2 SVGEGT, per germline. The V end was cut by 6 bases, the J end by 3 bases, with 9 bases between. The CDR3 sequence: CASSLLVYNEQFF. In DNA form, the CDR3 reads TGTGCCAGCAGCCTACTAGTCTACAATGAGCAGTTCTTC.

In its sample, this clonotype was seen a few times. V is TRBV6-1 and J is TRBJ2-5, with TRBD1 identical over 7 bases. V lost 6 bases, J lost 1 base, and 5 bases stayed unmatched. Per the germline V gene, CDR1 is MNHNS and CDR2 is SASEGT. The CDR3 length is 14 residues. The DNA for the CDR3 is TGTGCCAGCAGGAGGGGACAGTTCCAAGAGACCCAGTACTTC. This encodes CASRRGQFQETQYF.

This clonotype has at least ten counts. J is TRBJ1-1 and V is TRBV28; 7 bases are shared with TRBD1. V lost 2 bases and J lost 0; bases outside the gene matches: 6. This CDR3 spans 16 amino acids. The germline V gene has CDR1 MDHEN and CDR2 SYDVKM. The CDR3 region is CASSLEGATVNTEAFF. In nucleotides, the CDR3 is TGTGCCAGCAGTTTAGAGGGGGCGACAGTGAACACTGAAGCTTTCTTT.

The table lists this clonotype with many counts. This chain connects TRBV5-1 to TRBJ2-7; the match to TRBD2 covers 9 bases. The ends lost 1 base at V and 7 bases at J; junction bases unmatched: 6. The CDR3 length is 14 residues. CDR1 SGHRS and CDR2 YFSETQ come from the germline V gene. The CDR3 spells CASSLIAGAGEQYF. The CDR3 DNA follows: TGCGCCAGCAGCTTGATAGCGGGAGCAGGGGAGCAGTACTTC.

This clonotype was seen at least ten times. The V and J genes are TRBV5-4 and TRBJ2-1; TRBD1 agrees at 8 bases. The CDR3 is 15 residues long. V shed 1 base and J 2 bases; nucleotides not matched to a gene: 2. Germline CDR1 SGHNT, CDR2 YYREEE (reference sequence). As DNA, the CDR3 is TGTGCCAGCAGCTTGAGGACAGGGCCCTACAATGAGCAGTTCTTC. It specifies CASSLRTGPYNEQFF.

This clonotype occurred many times. The CDR3 spells CASSLTSRTDNTGELFF. CDR3 coding DNA: TGTGCCAGCTCCTTAACAAGCAGGACGGACAACACCGGGGAGCTGTTTTTT. The chain links TRBV18 to TRBJ2-2, with D hard to call. CDR1 is KGHSH, CDR2 LQKENI, per germline. The V end was cut by 6 bases, the J end by 2 bases, with 19 bases between. The CDR3 has 17 amino acids.

This clonotype was found a few times. The CDR3 DNA is TGTGCCAGCAGTCCACCGGGACAGGGGAACACTGAAGCTTTCTTT. As protein: CASSPPGQGNTEAFF. This chain connects TRBV28 to TRBJ1-1, with 9 bases fitting TRBD1. The junction had 5 bases not matched to a gene; V was cut back by 5 bases and J by 1 base. The CDR3 is 15 amino acids. Germline CDR1 reads MDHEN; CDR2 reads SYDVKM.